Listed below are T cell receptor beta chains from one sample, sequenced in a study of T cell repertoires in cytomegalovirus infection. Their antigens remain unidentified. TCRdb fed the reads into MiXCR, producing one record per CDR3 protein. The profile shows under 850,000 distinct CDR3 sequences, roughly 30% of them singletons. The specimen comprised cultured PBMCs, sampled from culture after CMV antigen stimulation. The receptors stem from a human donor in good health (CMV status not recorded). Some clones in this sample may be carry-over from other donors' samples. Both conserved end residues are trimmed from each CDR3. The D gene is left open where the match is weak.

j_call,d_call,v_call,cdr3_aa
TRBJ2-7,NA,TRBV19,ASSIGTESSYEQY
TRBJ1-5,TRBD1,TRBV6-1,ASRETGGDQPQH
TRBJ1-3,NA,TRBV7-4,ASSGDDGLTGNTIY
TRBJ2-5,NA,TRBV7-9,ASTPGNQETQY
TRBJ2-5,NA,TRBV10-2,ASSDLSGGETQY
TRBJ2-5,TRBD2,TRBV7-9,ASSLTGLAGVIETQY
TRBJ2-5,TRBD1,TRBV11-2,ASRRRDRGETQY
TRBJ1-1,NA,TRBV6-1,ASSERGNTEAF
TRBJ2-7,NA,TRBV7-2,ASSLGLHSYEQY
TRBJ1-2,NA,TRBV7-2,ASSLVAIGHNYGYT
TRBJ1-5,TRBD1,TRBV6-1,ASSWDRGNQPQH
TRBJ2-3,TRBD2,TRBV10-3,AIASSGVGADTQY
TRBJ2-1,TRBD1,TRBV7-2,ASSPTGQGAYNEQF
TRBJ1-5,NA,TRBV11-1,ASSPGENQPQH
TRBJ1-2,NA,TRBV27,ASSLSLDSYGYT
TRBJ1-5,NA,TRBV28,ASSLGGAGGPQH
TRBJ2-3,NA,TRBV4-3,ASSGGKGTDTQY
TRBJ1-6,NA,TRBV11-2,ASSRGSWGRLNSPLH
TRBJ1-5,NA,TRBV6-2/TRBV6-3,ASSYRGQGQPQH
TRBJ2-7,NA,TRBV7-6,ASSFAGAEQY
TRBJ1-5,NA,TRBV11-2,ASSVHRAGRPQH
TRBJ1-5,NA,TRBV19,ASSTRARRPQH
TRBJ2-2,TRBD2,TRBV7-2,ASSYSGIWGELF
TRBJ2-5,TRBD1,TRBV5-4,ASSPVRGRIQETQY
TRBJ2-1,NA,TRBV6-5,ASASLREYNEQF
TRBJ2-1,NA,TRBV6-2/TRBV6-3,ASSSTLISYNEQF
TRBJ1-3,NA,TRBV28,ASSLSPLLLGISGNTIY